A single T cell receptor (beta chain) is shown here with its context. No antigen is known for it. Germline CDR1 is LNHNV and CDR2 is YYDKDF (reference sequence). The V end lost 8 bases, the J end lost 1 base, and 14 bases lay between the germline ends. The CDR3 totals 14 residues. This entry is derived from a study of T cell responses to AZD1222 COVID-19 vaccine. Whole-study findings and limits: Reports say nearly half of spike-specific TCRs go after unmutated variant regions. White British ancestry dominated among donors, who included more females, and clonal diversity was possibly underestimated. Vaccination with two AZD1222 doses was followed by a rise in Spike-specific TCR breadth and depth. In all cases, repertoires were sampled only after the peak T cell response.

Sequencing was performed with immunoSEQ multiplex PCR; in TCRdb, only in-frame clones are kept and a portion is missing. The profile shows over 150,000 clones, about 85% of them singletons. This TCR was recovered from an adult in good health. The chain carries TRBV15 and TRBJ1-1; D call uncertain. Source: peripheral blood, taken on day 0 of AZD1222 vaccination. In DNA, the CDR3 is TGTGCCACCCCAGACGTTGGGAAGAACACTGAAGCTTTCTTT. It is translated as CATPDVGKNTEAFF.